The 11 T cell receptor beta chains listed next were all sequenced from one sample in a study of blood T cells in healthy people across ages. Primers used in a second PCR of roughly 7 to 12 cycles were a sample-barcoded 5' primer and a J-beta primer mix. TCRdb reanalysed the 5' RACE reads using MiXCR and keeps one entry per CDR3 protein. The table lists 700,000 to 950,000 distinct CDR3 sequences, about three fifths of them singletons. The material sequenced was blood. All receptors come from a man between 25 and 39 years old in good health.

This clonotype was seen only a few times. The chain carries TRBV7-2 and TRBJ2-1; 11 bases map to TRBD2. The CDR3 consists of 17 residues. The V gene's germline CDR1 is SGHTA and CDR2 FQGNSA. The V segment lost 4 bases and the J segment 7 bases; nucleotides outside the gene matches: 12. CDR3 sequence: CASSSGLAGGKGNEQFF. CDR3 coding DNA: TGTGCCAGCAGCTCCGGACTAGCGGGTGGCAAAGGGAATGAGCAGTTCTTC. Full variable domain (rest looked up from reference TRBV7-2 and TRBJ2-1): GAGVSQSPSNKVTEKGKDVELRCDPISGHTALYWYRQSLGQGLEFLIYFQGNSAPDKSGLPSDRFSAERTGGSVSTLTIQRTQQEDSAVYLCASSSGLAGGKGNEQFFGPGTRLTVL.

This clonotype was observed a handful of times. This chain links TRBV6-5 with TRBJ2-7; D is possibly TRBD2 (6 bases). CDR1 and CDR2 (germline): MNHEY, SVGAGI. V shed 6 bases and J shed 2 bases, with 11 bases lying between them. This CDR3 is built from 13 residues. CDR3 loop: CASRRDVPYEQYF. The CDR3 nucleotides are TGTGCCAGCAGGCGGGACGTCCCCTACGAGCAGTACTTC.

V and J are TRBV15 and TRBJ2-1; D remains ambiguous. V shed 1 base and J shed 3 bases, with 7 bases lying between them. The CDR3 contains 14 residues. CDR1 is LNHNV and CDR2 is YYDKDF in the germline V gene (reference sequence). The CDR3 DNA reads TGTGCCACCAGCAGAGTTGGGGACTACAATGAGCAGTTCTTC. As protein: CATSRVGDYNEQFF. Complete variable domain (other parts from reference TRBV15 and TRBJ2-1): DAMVIQNPRYQVTQFGKPVTLSCSQTLNHNVMYWYQQKSSQAPKLLFHYYDKDFNNEADTPDNFQSRRPNTSFCFLDIRSPGLGDTAMYLCATSRVGDYNEQFFGPGTRLTVL.

This chain joins TRBV7-8 and TRBJ2-1; 13 bases are shared with TRBD2. The CDR3 runs to 15 residues. CDR1 is SGHVS and CDR2 is FQNEAQ in the germline V gene. The V segment lost 5 bases and the J segment 9 bases; nucleotides outside the gene matches: 7. CDR3 sequence (DNA): TGTGCCAGCAGCACCCGGACTAGCGGGAGTGGTGAGCAGTTCTTC. This codes for CASSTRTSGSGEQFF. The variable domain in full, completed from reference TRBV7-8 and TRBJ2-1, reads GAGVSQSPRYKVAKRGQDVALRCDPISGHVSLFWYQQALGQGPEFLTYFQNEAQLDKSGLPSDRFFAERPEGSVSTLKIQRTQQEDSAVYLCASSTRTSGSGEQFFGPGTRLTVL.

This clonotype was found a few times. The V gene is TRBV27, the J gene TRBJ1-6, with D perhaps TRBD1 (6 bases). This CDR3 comprises 13 residues. V was cut by 6 bases and J by 11 bases, with 14 bases left in between. The germline V gene has CDR1 MNHEY and CDR2 SMNVEV (reference sequence). The CDR3 DNA sequence: TGTGCCAGCAGGGGGGCCAGGGGTACACCCCTCCACTTT. This encodes CASRGARGTPLHF.

This sequence joins TRBV20-1 and TRBJ2-7, with TRBD2 identical over 7 bases. Germline lookup yields CDR1 DFQATT and CDR2 SNEGSKA (reference sequence). The ends lost 6 bases at V and 0 bases at J; junction bases unmatched: 11. This CDR3 contains 15 residues. The CDR3 nucleotides are TGCAGTGCGAATCCTGCTAGCGGCAGCTCCTACGAGCAGTACTTC. Protein product: CSANPASGSSYEQYF.

The gene calls are TRBV7-2 and TRBJ2-5; TRBD2 matches 14 bases. CDR3 length: 19 residues. Germline CDR1 reads SGHTA; CDR2 reads FQGNSA. Germline trimming cut 3 bases from V and 5 bases from J; bases unmatched to any gene: 14. The CDR3 DNA reads TGTGCCAGCAGCTTTCAGTCCGGGACTAGCGGGAGAAGGTTGGAGACCCAGTACTTC. The encoded protein is CASSFQSGTSGRRLETQYF.

The V gene is TRBV27, the J gene TRBJ2-3, with D possibly TRBD1 on 6 matching bases. Between the trimmed V and J ends, which lost 6 bases and 5 bases, there was a span of 9 bases. The CDR3 extends over 12 amino acids. Looked up from germline, CDR1 is MNHEY and CDR2 is SMNVEV (reference sequence). CDR3 bases: TGTGCCAGCAGCAGGGGTCGAGATACGCAGTATTTT. Translating it yields CASSRGRDTQYF.

The chain is built from TRBV28 and TRBJ2-1; the match to TRBD2 covers 8 bases. The germline V gene encodes CDR1 MDHEN and CDR2 SYDVKM. V lost 0 bases, J lost 2 bases, and 0 bases stayed unmatched. The CDR3 runs 15 residues. The chain's CDR3 is CASSLWREAYNEQFF. DNA for the CDR3: TGTGCCAGCAGTTTATGGCGGGAGGCCTACAATGAGCAGTTCTTC.

The CDR3, as DNA: TGCAGCGTTGAAGCTCGGGACAGGGGAGCCTACGAGCAGTACTTC. Its translation is CSVEARDRGAYEQYF. V and J are TRBV29-1 and TRBJ2-7; TRBD1 matches at 10 bases. CDR1 is SQVTM, CDR2 ANQGSEA, per germline. The length of the CDR3 is 15 residues. The trim removed 1 base at V and 2 bases at J, leaving 5 bases unmatched.

V usage is TRBV12-3 or TRBV12-4 and J usage is TRBJ1-2; the D is unclear. The CDR3 spans 12 residues. The V and J ends lost 6 bases and 4 bases respectively, with 9 bases between them. The CDR3 nucleotides are TGTGCCAGCAGCTGGGCGGGCTATGGCTACACCTTC. This sequence encodes CASSWAGYGYTF.